The clone carrying this T cell receptor (beta chain) appeared a few times. TCRdb used MiXCR to reprocess the 5' RACE reads, holding one entry per CDR3 protein. Of 45,000 to 75,000 distinct CDR3 sequences listed, about 8.9% are singletons. This entry comes from a study of early T cells in non-severe SARS-CoV-2 infection. This CDR3 spans 13 amino acids. CDR1 is SEHNR and CDR2 is FQNEAQ in the germline V gene (reference sequence). Trimming took off 5 bases at V and 10 bases at J, with 15 bases between the two ends. This rearrangement joins TRBV7-9 to TRBJ2-1, with D possibly TRBD2 on 6 matching bases. This sequence was found in an adult who was a healthcare worker with PCR-confirmed SARS-CoV-2 infection or an uninfected control (not recorded which). The source material was whole blood. CDR3 nucleotide sequence: TGTGCCAGCAGCCTCAGACTAGGGGAGGAGCAGTTCTTC. It encodes CASSLRLGEEQFF.